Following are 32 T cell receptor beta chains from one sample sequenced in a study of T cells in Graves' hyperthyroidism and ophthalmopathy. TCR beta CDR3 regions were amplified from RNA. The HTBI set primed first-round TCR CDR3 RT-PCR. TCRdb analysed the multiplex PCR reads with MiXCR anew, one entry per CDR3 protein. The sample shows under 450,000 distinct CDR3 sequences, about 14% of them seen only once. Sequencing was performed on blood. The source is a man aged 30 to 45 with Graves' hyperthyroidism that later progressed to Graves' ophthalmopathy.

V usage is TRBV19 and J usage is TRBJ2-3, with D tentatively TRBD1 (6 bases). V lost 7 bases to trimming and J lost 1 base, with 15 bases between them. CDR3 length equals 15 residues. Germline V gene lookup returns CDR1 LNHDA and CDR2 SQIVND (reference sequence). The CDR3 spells CASKVGDTGTDTQYF. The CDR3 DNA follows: TGTGCCAGTAAGGTGGGGGACACGGGCACAGATACGCAGTATTTT.

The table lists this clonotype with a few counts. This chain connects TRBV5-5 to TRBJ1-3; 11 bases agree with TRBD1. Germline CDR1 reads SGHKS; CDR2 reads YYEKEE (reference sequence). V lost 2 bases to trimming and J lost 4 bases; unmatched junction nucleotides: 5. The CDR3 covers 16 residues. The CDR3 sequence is CASSLGQGAKGNTIYF. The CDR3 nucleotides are TGTGCCAGCAGCTTAGGACAGGGGGCGAAAGGAAACACCATATATTTT.

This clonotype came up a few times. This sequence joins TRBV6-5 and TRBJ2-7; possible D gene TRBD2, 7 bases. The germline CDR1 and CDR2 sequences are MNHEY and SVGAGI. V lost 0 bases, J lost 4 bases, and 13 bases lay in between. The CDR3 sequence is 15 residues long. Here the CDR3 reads CASSYSTGAGYEQYF. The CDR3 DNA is TGTGCCAGCAGTTACTCGACAGGAGCGGGGTACGAGCAGTACTTC.

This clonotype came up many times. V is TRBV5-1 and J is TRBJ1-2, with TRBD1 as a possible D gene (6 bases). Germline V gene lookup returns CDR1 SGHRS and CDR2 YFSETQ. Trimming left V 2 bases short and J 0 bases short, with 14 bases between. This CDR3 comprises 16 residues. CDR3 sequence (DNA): TGCGCCAGCAGCTTCAACCGGGACACCGCTAACTATGGCTACACCTTC. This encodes CASSFNRDTANYGYTF.

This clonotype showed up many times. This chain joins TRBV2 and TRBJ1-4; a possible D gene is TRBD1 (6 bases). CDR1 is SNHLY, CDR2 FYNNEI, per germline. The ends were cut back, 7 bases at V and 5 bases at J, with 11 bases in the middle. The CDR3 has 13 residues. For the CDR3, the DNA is TGTGCCAGCAACGGACAGCTAAATGAAAAACTGTTTTTT. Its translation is CASNGQLNEKLFF.

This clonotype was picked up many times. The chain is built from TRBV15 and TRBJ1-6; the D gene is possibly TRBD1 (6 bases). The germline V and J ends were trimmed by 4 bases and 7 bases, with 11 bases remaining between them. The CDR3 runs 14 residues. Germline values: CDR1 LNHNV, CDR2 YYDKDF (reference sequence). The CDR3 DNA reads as TGTGCCACCAGCATACAGGGTGTCAATTCACCCCTCCACTTT. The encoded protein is CATSIQGVNSPLHF.

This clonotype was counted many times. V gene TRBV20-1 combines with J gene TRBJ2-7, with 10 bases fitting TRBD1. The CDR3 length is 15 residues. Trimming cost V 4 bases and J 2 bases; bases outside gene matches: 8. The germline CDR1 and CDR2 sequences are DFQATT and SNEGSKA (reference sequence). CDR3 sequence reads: CSAIPRDRGPYEQYF. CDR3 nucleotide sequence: TGCAGTGCTATCCCAAGGGACAGGGGACCCTACGAGCAGTACTTC.

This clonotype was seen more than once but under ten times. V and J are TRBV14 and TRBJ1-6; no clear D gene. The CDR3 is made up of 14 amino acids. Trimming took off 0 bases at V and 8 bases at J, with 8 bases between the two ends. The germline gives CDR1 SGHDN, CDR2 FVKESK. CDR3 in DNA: TGTGCCAGCAGCCAAGAGAGAACAGATTCACCCCTCCACTTT. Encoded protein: CASSQERTDSPLHF.

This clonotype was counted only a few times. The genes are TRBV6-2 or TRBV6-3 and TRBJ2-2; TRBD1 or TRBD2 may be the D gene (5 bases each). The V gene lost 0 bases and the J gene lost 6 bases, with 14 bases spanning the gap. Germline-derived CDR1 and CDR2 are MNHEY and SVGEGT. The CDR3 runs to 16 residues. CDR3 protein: CASSYSGTAWAGELFF. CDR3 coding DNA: TGTGCCAGCAGTTACTCCGGGACGGCCTGGGCCGGGGAGCTGTTTTTT.

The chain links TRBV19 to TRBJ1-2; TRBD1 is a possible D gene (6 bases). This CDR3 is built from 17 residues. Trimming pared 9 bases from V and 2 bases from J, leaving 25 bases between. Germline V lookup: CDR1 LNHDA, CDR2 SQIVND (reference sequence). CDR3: CASSPQGRGASNYGYTF. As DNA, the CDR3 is TGTGCCAGCTCCCCACAGGGACGAGGAGCTTCGAACTATGGCTACACCTTC.

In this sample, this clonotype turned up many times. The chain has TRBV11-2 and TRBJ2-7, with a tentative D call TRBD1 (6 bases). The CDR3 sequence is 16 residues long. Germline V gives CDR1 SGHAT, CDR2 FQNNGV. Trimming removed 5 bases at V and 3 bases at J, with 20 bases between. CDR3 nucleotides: TGTGCCAGCAGCCTAACGGGACACAATAGCCTCTACGAGCAGTACTTC. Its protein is CASSLTGHNSLYEQYF. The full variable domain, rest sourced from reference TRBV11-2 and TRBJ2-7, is EAGVAQSPRYKIIEKRQSVAFWCNPISGHATLYWYQQILGQGPKLLIQFQNNGVVDDSQLPKDRFSAERLKGVDSTLKIQPAKLEDSAVYLCASSLTGHNSLYEQYFGPGTRLTVT.

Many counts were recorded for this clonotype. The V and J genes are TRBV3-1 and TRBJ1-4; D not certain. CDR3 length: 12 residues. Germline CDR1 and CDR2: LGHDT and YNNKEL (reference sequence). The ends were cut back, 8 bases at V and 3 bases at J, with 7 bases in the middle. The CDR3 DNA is TGTGCCAGCCGATTCGCTAATGAAAAACTGTTTTTT. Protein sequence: CASRFANEKLFF.

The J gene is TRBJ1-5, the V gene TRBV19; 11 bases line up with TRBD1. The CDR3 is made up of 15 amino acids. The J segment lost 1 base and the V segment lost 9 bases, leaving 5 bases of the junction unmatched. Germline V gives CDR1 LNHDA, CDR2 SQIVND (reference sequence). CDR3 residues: CARGQGVKSNQPQHF. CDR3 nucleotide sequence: TGTGCCAGGGGACAGGGGGTGAAAAGCAATCAGCCCCAGCATTTT.

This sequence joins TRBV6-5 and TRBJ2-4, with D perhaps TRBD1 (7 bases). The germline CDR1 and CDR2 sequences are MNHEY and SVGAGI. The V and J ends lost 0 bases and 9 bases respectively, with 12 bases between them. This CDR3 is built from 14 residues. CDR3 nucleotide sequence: TGTGCCAGCAGTTACTCGGGGACAGCGGGCATTCAGTACTTC. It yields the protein CASSYSGTAGIQYF.

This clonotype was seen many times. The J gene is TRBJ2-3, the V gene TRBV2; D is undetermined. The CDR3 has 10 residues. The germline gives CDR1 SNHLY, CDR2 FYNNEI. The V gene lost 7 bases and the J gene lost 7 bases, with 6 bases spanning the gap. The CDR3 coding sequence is TGTGCCAGCAAATCCAATACGCAGTATTTT. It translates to CASKSNTQYF.

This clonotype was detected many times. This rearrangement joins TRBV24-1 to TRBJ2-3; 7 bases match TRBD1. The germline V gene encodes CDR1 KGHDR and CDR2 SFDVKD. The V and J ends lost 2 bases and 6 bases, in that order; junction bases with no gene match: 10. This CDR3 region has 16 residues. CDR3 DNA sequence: TGTGCCACCAGTGATTACTACCGGGACAGATTTGATACGCAGTATTTT. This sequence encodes CATSDYYRDRFDTQYF.

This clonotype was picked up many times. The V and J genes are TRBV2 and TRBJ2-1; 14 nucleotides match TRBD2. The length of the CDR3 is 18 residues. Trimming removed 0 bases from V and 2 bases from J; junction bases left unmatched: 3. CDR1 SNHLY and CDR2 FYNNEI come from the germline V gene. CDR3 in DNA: TGTGCCAGCAGTGAAGCGAGACTAGCGGGGGGGCCCTACAATGAGCAGTTCTTC. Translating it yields CASSEARLAGGPYNEQFF.

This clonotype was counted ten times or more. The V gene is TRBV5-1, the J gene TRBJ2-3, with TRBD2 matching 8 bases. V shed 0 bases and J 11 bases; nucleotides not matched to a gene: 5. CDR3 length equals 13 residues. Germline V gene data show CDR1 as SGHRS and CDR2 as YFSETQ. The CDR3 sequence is CASSLVETSEQYF. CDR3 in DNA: TGCGCCAGCAGCTTGGTGGAGACTAGCGAGCAGTATTTT.

CDR3 in amino acids: CASTGGLAGGPSYEQYF. CDR3 bases: TGTGCCAGCACCGGCGGGTTAGCGGGGGGTCCCTCCTACGAGCAGTACTTC. The J gene is TRBJ2-7, the V gene TRBV6-1; 10 bases line up with TRBD2. Germline V gene sequence: CDR1 MNHNS, CDR2 SASEGT. V was pared by 7 bases and J by 0 bases, with 12 bases of the junction left unmatched. This CDR3 contains 17 residues.

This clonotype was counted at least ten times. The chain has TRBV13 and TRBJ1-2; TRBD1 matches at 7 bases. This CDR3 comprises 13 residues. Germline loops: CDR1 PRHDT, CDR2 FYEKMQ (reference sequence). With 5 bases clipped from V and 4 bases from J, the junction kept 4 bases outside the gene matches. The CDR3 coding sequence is TGTGCCAGCAGCAACCGGGACAGCTATGGCTACACCTTC. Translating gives CASSNRDSYGYTF.

Here the CDR3 reads CASSQDRQGATEAFF. In nucleotides, the CDR3 is TGCGCCAGCAGCCAAGATCGGCAGGGGGCCACTGAAGCTTTCTTT. The chain joins TRBV4-1 to TRBJ1-1, with 8 nucleotides matching TRBD1. Trimming took 0 bases from V and 4 from J; bases not matched to a gene: 4. The CDR3 spans 15 residues. Germline lookup yields CDR1 MGHRA and CDR2 YSYEKL.

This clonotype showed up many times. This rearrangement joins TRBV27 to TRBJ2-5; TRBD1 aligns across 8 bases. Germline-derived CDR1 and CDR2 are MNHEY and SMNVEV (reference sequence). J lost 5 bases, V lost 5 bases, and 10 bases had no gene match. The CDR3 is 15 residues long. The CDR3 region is CASSVDRGPRETQYF. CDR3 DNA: TGTGCCAGCAGTGTAGACAGGGGCCCAAGGGAGACCCAGTACTTC.

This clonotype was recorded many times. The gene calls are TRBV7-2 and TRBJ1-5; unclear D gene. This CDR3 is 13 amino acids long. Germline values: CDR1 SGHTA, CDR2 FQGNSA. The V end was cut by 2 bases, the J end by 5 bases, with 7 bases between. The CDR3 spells CASSLTQHQPQHF. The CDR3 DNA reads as TGTGCCAGCAGCTTAACTCAGCATCAGCCCCAGCATTTT.

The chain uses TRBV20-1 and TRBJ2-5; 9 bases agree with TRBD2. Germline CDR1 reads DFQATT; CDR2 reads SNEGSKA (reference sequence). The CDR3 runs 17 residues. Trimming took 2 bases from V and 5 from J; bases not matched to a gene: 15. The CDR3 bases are TGCAGTGCTAGACTTCGGGTAGCGGGGGCCCCAGGGGAGACCCAGTACTTC. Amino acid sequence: CSARLRVAGAPGETQYF.

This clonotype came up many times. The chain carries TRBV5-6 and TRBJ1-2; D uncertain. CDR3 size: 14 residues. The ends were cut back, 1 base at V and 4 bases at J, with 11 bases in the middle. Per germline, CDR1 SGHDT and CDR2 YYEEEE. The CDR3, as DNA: TGTGCCAGCAGCTTGTGGGAAACTCTCTATGGCTACACCTTC. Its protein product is CASSLWETLYGYTF.

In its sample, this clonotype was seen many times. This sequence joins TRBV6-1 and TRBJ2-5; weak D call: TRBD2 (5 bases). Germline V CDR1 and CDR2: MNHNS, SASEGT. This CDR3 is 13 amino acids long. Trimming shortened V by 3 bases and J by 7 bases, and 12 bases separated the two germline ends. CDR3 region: CASSDPGVGTQYF. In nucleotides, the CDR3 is TGTGCCAGCAGTGACCCCGGGGTGGGGACCCAGTACTTC.

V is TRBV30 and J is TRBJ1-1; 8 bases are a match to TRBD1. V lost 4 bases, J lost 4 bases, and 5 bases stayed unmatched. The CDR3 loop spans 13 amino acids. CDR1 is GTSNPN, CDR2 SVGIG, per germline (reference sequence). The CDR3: CAWIGQGSTEAFF. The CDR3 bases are TGTGCCTGGATCGGACAGGGTAGCACTGAAGCTTTCTTT.

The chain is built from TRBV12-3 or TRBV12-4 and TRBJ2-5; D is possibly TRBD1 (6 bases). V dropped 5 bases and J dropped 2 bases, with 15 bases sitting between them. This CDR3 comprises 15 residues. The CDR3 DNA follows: TGTGCCAGCAGTCCAGAATGGGACAATCAAGAGACCCAGTACTTC. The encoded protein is CASSPEWDNQETQYF.

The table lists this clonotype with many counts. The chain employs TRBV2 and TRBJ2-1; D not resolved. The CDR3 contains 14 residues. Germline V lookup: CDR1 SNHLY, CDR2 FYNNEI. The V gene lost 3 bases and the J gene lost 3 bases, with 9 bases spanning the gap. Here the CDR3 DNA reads TGTGCCAGCAGTGACCGCTTGGGCTACAATGAGCAGTTCTTC. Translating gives CASSDRLGYNEQFF.

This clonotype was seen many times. Written as DNA, the CDR3 is TGTGCCAGCAGTTACCCCCCCAGGGGGGTCTACGAGCAGTACTTC. It encodes CASSYPPRGVYEQYF. This chain connects TRBV6-7 to TRBJ2-7; tentatively, D is TRBD1 (7 bases). TRBV6-7 is treated as an ORF (open reading frame) with a function not yet certain. Trimming stripped 2 bases from V and 3 bases from J, with 14 bases between. The CDR3 extends over 15 amino acids.

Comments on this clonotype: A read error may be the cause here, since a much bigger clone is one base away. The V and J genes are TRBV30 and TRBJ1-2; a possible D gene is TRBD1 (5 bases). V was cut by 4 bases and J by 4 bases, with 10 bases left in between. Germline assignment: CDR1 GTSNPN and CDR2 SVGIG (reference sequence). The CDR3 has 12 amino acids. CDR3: CAWMGRGYGYTF. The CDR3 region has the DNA TGTGCCTGGATGGGAAGGGGCTATGGCTACACCTTC.

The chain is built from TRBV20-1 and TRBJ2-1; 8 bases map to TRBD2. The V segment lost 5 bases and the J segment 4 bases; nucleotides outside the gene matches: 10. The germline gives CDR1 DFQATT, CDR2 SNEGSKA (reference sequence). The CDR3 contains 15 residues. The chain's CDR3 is CSAVNSGAGYNEQFF. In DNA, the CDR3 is TGCAGTGCTGTCAATAGCGGGGCGGGGTACAATGAGCAGTTCTTC.